This T cell receptor (beta chain) was profiled in a study of blood T cell repertoires in COVID-19. The protocol was immunoSEQ multiplex PCR, while the TCRdb copy is restricted to in-frame clones and leaves out a portion. The table records about 220,000 clones, 84% of them present only once. The CDR3 extends over 14 amino acids. Trimming cost V 5 bases and J 3 bases; bases outside gene matches: 4. Germline loops: CDR1 MNHEY, CDR2 SVGAGI. This clonotype was sampled from an older woman with acute or convalescent COVID-19. The sample comprised peripheral blood. This chain connects TRBV6-5 to TRBJ1-5; 7 positions match TRBD1. CDR3 residues: CASSLGQVNQPQHF. The CDR3, as DNA: TGTGCCAGCAGTCTCGGACAGGTCAATCAGCCCCAGCATTTT.